This T cell receptor beta chain was recorded in a study of T cell changes during pregnancy in multiple sclerosis. This clone appeared a few times. Profiled with immunoSEQ multiplex PCR; TCRdb holds only in-frame clones, not every one. The profile shows about 110,000 clones, more than 80% of them singletons. The CDR3 has 13 residues. Germline CDR1 and CDR2: LGHNA and YSLEER. V shed 4 bases and J 15 bases; nucleotides not matched to a gene: 10. Source: peripheral blood, taken before pregnancy. The sequence derives from a female donor with multiple sclerosis, enrolled in a pregnancy study. This chain connects TRBV4-3 to TRBJ1-4, with 8 bases lining up with TRBD1. In DNA, the CDR3 is TGCGCCAGCAGCCTTACAGAGCTGGACAGGGTGTTTTTT. Amino acids: CASSLTELDRVFF.